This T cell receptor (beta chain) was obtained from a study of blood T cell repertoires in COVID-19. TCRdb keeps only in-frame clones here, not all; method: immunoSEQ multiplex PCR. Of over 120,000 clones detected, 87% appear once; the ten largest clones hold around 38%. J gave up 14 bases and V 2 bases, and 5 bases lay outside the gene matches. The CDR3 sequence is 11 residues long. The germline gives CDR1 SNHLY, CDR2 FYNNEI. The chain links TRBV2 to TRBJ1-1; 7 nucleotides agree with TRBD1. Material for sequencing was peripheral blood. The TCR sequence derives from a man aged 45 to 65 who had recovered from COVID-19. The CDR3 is CASSERDRDFF. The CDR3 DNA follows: TGTGCCAGCAGTGAACGGGACAGAGACTTCTTT.